Below are 19 T cell receptor beta chains sequenced from a single sample in a study of PD-L1 blockade in urothelial cancer. Produced via immunoSEQ multiplex PCR; TCRdb's table is partial and in-frame only. Among tens of thousands of clones listed, around 75% were seen once. The sequences come from PBMCs, collected around atezolizumab (anti-PD-L1) treatment. These receptors were taken from a man between 50 and 59 years old with urothelial cancer.

This chain links TRBV5-1 with TRBJ2-3, with a tentative D call TRBD2 (5 bases). The CDR3 is 15 amino acids. V lost 0 bases and J 1 base, leaving 9 bases between the germline ends. Germline loops: CDR1 SGHRS, CDR2 YFSETQ. The CDR3 region is CASSLAVSGTDTQYF. The DNA for the CDR3 is TGCGCCAGCAGCTTGGCCGTTAGCGGCACAGATACGCAGTATTTT.

Regarding this clone: Sequence at one end of the junction differs from germline and may be a read error. V usage is TRBV2 and J usage is TRBJ1-5; 11 bases line up with TRBD1. The CDR3 contains 17 residues. Per germline, CDR1 SNHLY and CDR2 FYNNEI. The CDR3 sequence: CASSEGPPGQGVREENF. The CDR3 coding sequence is TGTGCCAGCAGTGAAGGCCCACCGGGACAGGGGGTCCGCGAGGAGAATTTT.

The V gene is TRBV5-1, the J gene TRBJ2-5; 7 bases are a match to TRBD2. The CDR3 is 18 residues long. The V gene end was trimmed by 4 bases and the J gene end by 2 bases; junction bases not matched to a gene: 17. Looked up from germline, CDR1 is SGHRS and CDR2 is YFSETQ. CDR3 amino acids: CASSAADGNSGRQETQYF. CDR3 sequence (DNA): TGCGCCAGCAGCGCCGCCGATGGTAATAGCGGGCGACAAGAGACCCAGTACTTC.

Only one count was recorded for this clone. This chain joins TRBV11-2 and TRBJ1-4, with 7 bases aligning to TRBD1. Germline CDR1 reads SGHAT; CDR2 reads FQNNGV. With 0 bases clipped from V and 0 bases from J, the junction kept 4 bases outside the gene matches. The CDR3 totals 17 residues. CDR3 DNA: TGTGCCAGCAGCTTAGAATGGACAGGCCCAACTAATGAAAAACTGTTTTTT. This translates into CASSLEWTGPTNEKLFF.

V is TRBV7-9 and J is TRBJ2-4; D is unclear. V was trimmed by 7 bases and J by 5 bases, leaving 3 bases between them. This CDR3 is 10 amino acids long. The germline V gene has CDR1 SEHNR and CDR2 FQNEAQ (reference sequence). Written as DNA, the CDR3 is TGTGCCAGCACTGAAAACATTCAGTACTTC. Amino acids: CASTENIQYF.

This clone was seen a handful of times. This chain uses TRBV6-5 with TRBJ2-3; 9 bases line up with TRBD2. The CDR3 runs to 16 residues. Losses at the gene ends were 0 bases for V and 4 bases for J; bases not matched to a gene: 5. Germline V gives CDR1 MNHEY, CDR2 SVGAGI. The CDR3 spells CASSYSELAGPDTQYF. CDR3 sequence (DNA): TGTGCCAGCAGTTACTCGGAGCTAGCGGGACCAGATACGCAGTATTTT.

The J gene is TRBJ2-7, the V gene TRBV5-1; 10 bases agree with TRBD2. The length of the CDR3 is 15 residues. The germline V gene encodes CDR1 SGHRS and CDR2 YFSETQ. V lost 0 bases, J lost 4 bases, and 4 bases stayed unmatched. The CDR3 coding sequence is TGCGCCAGCAGCTTGGCGGCTAGCGGGAGTTACGAGCAGTACTTC. This gives the protein CASSLAASGSYEQYF.

The rearrangement links TRBV5-5 to TRBJ2-7; D is unresolved. V was pared by 2 bases and J by 0 bases, with 6 bases between. Germline CDR1 reads SGHKS; CDR2 reads YYEKEE (reference sequence). This CDR3 is 13 amino acids long. CDR3 protein: CASSLQYSYEQYV. The DNA for the CDR3 is TGTGCCAGCAGCTTACAGTACTCCTACGAGCAGTACGTC.

This chain uses TRBV5-1 with TRBJ2-2, with 10 bases identical to TRBD2. CDR3 size: 16 residues. V shed 1 base and J 3 bases; nucleotides not matched to a gene: 3. From germline, CDR1 is SGHRS and CDR2 YFSETQ. The DNA of the CDR3 is TGCGCCAGCAGCTTGAGGCTAGCGGGAGACACCGGGGAGCTGTTTTTT. This translates into CASSLRLAGDTGELFF. Full variable domain (outside the CDR3, taken from reference TRBV5-1 and TRBJ2-2): KAGVTQTPRYLIKTRGQQVTLSCSPISGHRSVSWYQQTPGQGLQFLFEYFSETQRNKGNFPGRFSGRQFSNSRSEMNVSTLELGDSALYLCASSLRLAGDTGELFFGEGSRLTVL.

The chain combines TRBV7-9 with TRBJ2-2; D is uncertain. V was trimmed by 1 base and J by 0 bases, leaving 9 bases between them. Per the germline V gene, CDR1 is SEHNR and CDR2 is FQNEAQ (reference sequence). The CDR3 is 16 amino acids. CDR3 residues: CASSLGLFANTGELFF. CDR3 bases: TGTGCCAGCAGCTTAGGGCTGTTCGCGAACACCGGGGAGCTGTTTTTT.

J is TRBJ1-6 and V is TRBV5-1; 7 nucleotides line up with TRBD1. Losses at the gene ends were 4 bases for V and 6 bases for J; bases not matched to a gene: 4. The germline V gene encodes CDR1 SGHRS and CDR2 YFSETQ. This CDR3 is 14 amino acids long. The CDR3 sequence: CASSLGQPNSPLHF. As DNA, the CDR3 is TGCGCCAGCAGCCTGGGACAGCCTAATTCACCCCTCCACTTT.

The table lists this clone with a count of one. The chain links TRBV15 to TRBJ2-3, with TRBD1 as a possible D gene (5 bases). The germline CDR1 and CDR2 sequences are LNHNV and YYDKDF (reference sequence). This CDR3 has 15 residues. Trimming pared 6 bases from V and 0 bases from J, leaving 13 bases between. The CDR3 region is CATRVGASSTDTQYF. The CDR3 coding sequence is TGTGCCACCAGGGTTGGGGCCTCAAGCACAGATACGCAGTATTTT.

J is TRBJ1-1 and V is TRBV11-2; D is possibly TRBD1 (6 bases). The CDR3 runs to 14 residues. The germline gives CDR1 SGHAT, CDR2 FQNNGV. V was trimmed by 4 bases and J by 11 bases, leaving 20 bases between them. The CDR3 spells CASSSDRRTWRAFF. Written as DNA, the CDR3 is TGTGCCAGCAGCTCCGACAGGCGCACCTGGCGTGCTTTCTTT.

This clone came up a few times. This rearrangement joins TRBV19 to TRBJ1-2; D unresolved. Trimming took 5 bases from V and 4 from J, leaving 11 bases between them. The germline CDR1 and CDR2 sequences are LNHDA and SQIVND (reference sequence). This CDR3 is 13 amino acids long. The CDR3 loop is CASSPWPGYGYTF. As DNA, the CDR3 is TGTGCCAGTAGTCCCTGGCCAGGCTATGGCTACACCTTC.

This chain joins TRBV15 and TRBJ1-2; unclear D gene. Trimming cost V 1 base and J 0 bases, with 9 bases left between them. Germline V gene sequence: CDR1 LNHNV, CDR2 YYDKDF (reference sequence). The CDR3 is made up of 15 amino acids. The CDR3 region has the DNA TGTGCCACCAGCAGAGTACCCCAGACTAACTATGGCTACACCTTC. Translating gives CATSRVPQTNYGYTF.

The chain couples TRBV5-6 to TRBJ1-3; D is unclear. Per germline, CDR1 SGHDT and CDR2 YYEEEE. The V and J ends lost 1 base and 0 bases respectively, with 11 bases between them. CDR3 length equals 16 residues. The CDR3 DNA reads TGTGCCAGCAGCTTGTTTGAGGGTTACTCTGGAAACACCATATATTTT. Its protein product is CASSLFEGYSGNTIYF.

As concerns this clone: One end of the junction is discordant with germline, which a read error may explain. The V call is TRBV7-7, the J call TRBJ1-1; 7 bases map to TRBD1. From germline, CDR1 is SSHAT and CDR2 FNYEAQ (reference sequence). CDR3 length: 13 amino acids. CDR3 in amino acids: CASSVDRETEAFF. The CDR3 nucleotides read TGTGCTAGCAGCGTCGACAGGGAAACTGAAGCTTTCTTT.

V is TRBV19 and J is TRBJ2-1, with no clear D. Deletions cut 3 bases from V and 8 bases from J, with 5 bases between. Per the germline V gene, CDR1 is LNHDA and CDR2 is SQIVND (reference sequence). This CDR3 has 11 amino acids. The CDR3 coding sequence is TGTGCCAGTAGTATGAGGTATGAGCAGTTCTTC. Protein product: CASSMRYEQFF.

This rearrangement joins TRBV5-1 to TRBJ2-3, with 15 positions matching TRBD2. The ends lost 4 bases at V and 5 bases at J; junction bases unmatched: 8. The CDR3 runs to 17 residues. Germline V gives CDR1 SGHRS, CDR2 YFSETQ. The chain's CDR3 is CASSPRTSGGAGDTQYF. For the CDR3, the DNA is TGCGCCAGCAGCCCACGGACTAGCGGGGGGGCCGGAGATACGCAGTATTTT.